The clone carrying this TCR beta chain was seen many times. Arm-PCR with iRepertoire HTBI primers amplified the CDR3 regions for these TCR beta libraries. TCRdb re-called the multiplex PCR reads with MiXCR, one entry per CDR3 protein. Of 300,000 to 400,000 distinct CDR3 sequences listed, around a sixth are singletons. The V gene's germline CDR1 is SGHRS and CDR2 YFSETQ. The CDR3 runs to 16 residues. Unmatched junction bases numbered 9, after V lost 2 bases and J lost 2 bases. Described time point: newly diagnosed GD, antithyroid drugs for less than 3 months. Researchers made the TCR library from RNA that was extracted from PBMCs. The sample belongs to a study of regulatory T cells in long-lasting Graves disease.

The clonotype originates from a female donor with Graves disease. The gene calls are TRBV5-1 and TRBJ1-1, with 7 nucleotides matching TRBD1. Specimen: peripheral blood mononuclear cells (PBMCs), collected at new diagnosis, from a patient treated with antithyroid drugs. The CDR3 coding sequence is TGCGCCAGCAGCTTAAGACAGGGTCTGGGTAACACTGAAGCTTTCTTT. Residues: CASSLRQGLGNTEAFF.